This TCR beta chain originates from a study of shared clonotypes between healthy human individuals. The germline CDR1 and CDR2 sequences are SGDLS and YYNGEE. The J segment lost 2 bases and the V segment lost 1 base, leaving 2 bases of the junction unmatched. This CDR3 is built from 14 residues. Assay execution took place at the deep level. Method: immunoSEQ multiplex PCR; TCRdb's copy keeps in-frame clones and lacks some. The data show about 1 million clones, 65% to 75% seen once. Overall study results and limits: Estimated clonotype richness was generally higher in naive than memory subsets.

This clone appeared many times. Its antigen is currently unknown. Other DNA sequences of this sample code for an identical CDR3. Specimen: memory CD4+ T cells sorted from blood. As for subset: CD45RA-negative fraction. The sequence derives from a man younger than 35 in good health. This chain joins TRBV9 and TRBJ2-5; 7 bases are a match to TRBD2. The CDR3 coding sequence is TGTGCCAGCAGCGTATACGGGGGGCAAGAGACCCAGTACTTC. Its protein is CASSVYGGQETQYF. Complete variable domain (other parts from reference TRBV9 and TRBJ2-5): DSGVTQTPKHLITATGQRVTLRCSPRSGDLSVYWYQQSLDQGLQFLIQYYNGEERAKGNILERFSAQQFPDLHSELNLSSLELGDSALYFCASSVYGGQETQYFGPGTRLLVL.